This T cell receptor (beta chain) is from a study of blood T cell repertoires in COVID-19. Background on the study: Material from acute and convalescent COVID-19 was sourced from the United States, Italy and Spain. Sources were T cells, B-cell-depleted T cells, or PBMCs; the material itself was cDNA or gDNA.

Per germline, CDR1 SQVTM and CDR2 ANQGSEA. The CDR3 loop spans 13 amino acids. The V end lost 4 bases, the J end lost 2 bases, and 9 bases lay between the germline ends. TCRdb keeps only in-frame clones here, not all; method: immunoSEQ multiplex PCR. The data hold some 250,000 clones, with roughly 88% observed a single time. The V call is TRBV29-1, the J call TRBJ1-5; TRBD1 is a possible D gene (6 bases). The origin of this receptor is a man in his forties with acute or convalescent COVID-19. Sequenced sample: peripheral blood. The CDR3 loop is CSVVSGGNQPQHF. The CDR3 DNA sequence: TGCAGCGTTGTATCAGGGGGCAATCAGCCCCAGCATTTT.